This T cell receptor beta chain was identified during a study of blood T cell repertoires in COVID-19. Profiling relied on immunoSEQ multiplex PCR, and the TCRdb table lists in-frame clones only, not all of them. Altogether some 320,000 clones are present, 85% being singletons, with the ten largest covering under 2%. The CDR3 spans 16 residues. Trimming took 0 bases from V and 1 from J, leaving 13 bases between them. CDR1 is LNHDA and CDR2 is SQIVND in the germline V gene (reference sequence). The cohort comprised adults aged roughly 18 to 90 years residing in approximately 25 US areas. Within 2 weeks before study entry, exposed participants met a COVID-19 case.

The chain links TRBV19 to TRBJ2-7; perhaps TRBD1 as D (6 bases). This sequence was found in a woman in her twenties or thirties who had been exposed to COVID-19. Sequenced input: PBMCs or T cells enriched from blood (not recorded which). CDR3 DNA sequence: TGTGCCAGTAGTATAGACCCGACCGGACAGTCCTACGAGCAGTACTTC. Amino acids: CASSIDPTGQSYEQYF.